This T cell receptor (beta chain) originates from a study of technical replicates of blood from a handful of donors. Sequenced by immunoSEQ multiplex PCR; TCRdb stores in-frame clones only, minus some. The sample consists of some 77,000 clones, more than 85% of them appearing once. The CDR3 length is 12 residues. Germline V gives CDR1 MNHEY, CDR2 SVGAGI. Trimming took 6 bases from V and 1 from J, leaving 6 bases between them. The sequence was obtained from a human donor in good health. This rearrangement joins TRBV6-5 to TRBJ2-5, with unresolved D. The source material was T cells isolated from PBMCs. CDR3 nucleotide sequence: TGTGCCAGCAGCCAGATCCAAGAGACCCAGTACTTC. Its protein is CASSQIQETQYF.